The next 32 T cell receptor beta chains were all read from a single sample in a study of blood T cell repertoires in COVID-19. Some clones are missing from TCRdb's copy, which holds only in-frame ones; the method was immunoSEQ multiplex PCR. Counted here are 100,000 to 120,000 clones, 70% to 90% occurring once; the ten biggest clones make up around 3.2%. Sequenced sample: peripheral blood. These receptor sequences come from a woman aged 45 to 65 with acute or convalescent COVID-19.

The V call is TRBV2, the J call TRBJ1-1, with D unclear. CDR1 and CDR2 (germline): SNHLY, FYNNEI. Trimming pared 5 bases from V and 2 bases from J, leaving 9 bases between. The length of the CDR3 is 13 residues. The CDR3 DNA reads TGTGCCAGCAGTCCCCCCCTAAACACTGAAGCTTTCTTT. This translates into CASSPPLNTEAFF.

The rearrangement uses TRBV30 and TRBJ2-1; 11 bases are shared with TRBD2. With V trimmed by 0 bases and J by 4 bases, 2 bases remained unmatched. Germline CDR1 reads GTSNPN; CDR2 reads SVGIG (reference sequence). This CDR3 spans 15 amino acids. The CDR3 here is CAWSVTSGKYNEQFF. The CDR3 DNA is TGTGCCTGGAGTGTGACTAGCGGGAAATACAATGAGCAGTTCTTC.

This sequence joins TRBV15 and TRBJ1-6; 9 bases line up with TRBD1. With V trimmed by 1 base and J by 9 bases, 7 bases remained unmatched. The CDR3 has 16 residues. Germline values: CDR1 LNHNV, CDR2 YYDKDF (reference sequence). CDR3 region: CATSRVSTGGASPLHF. The CDR3 DNA reads TGTGCCACCAGCAGAGTCTCGACAGGGGGTGCTTCACCCCTCCACTTT. The full variable domain, with the rest looked up from reference TRBV15 and TRBJ1-6, is DAMVIQNPRYQVTQFGKPVTLSCSQTLNHNVMYWYQQKSSQAPKLLFHYYDKDFNNEADTPDNFQSRRPNTSFCFLDIRSPGLGDTAMYLCATSRVSTGGASPLHFGNGTRLTVT.

This chain connects TRBV27 to TRBJ2-6; 7 positions agree with TRBD2. Germline V gives CDR1 MNHEY, CDR2 SMNVEV (reference sequence). Unmatched junction bases numbered 12, after V lost 7 bases and J lost 0 bases. The CDR3 consists of 18 residues. CDR3 region: CASKPGGSASSGANVLTF. The DNA of the CDR3 is TGTGCCAGCAAACCGGGGGGTAGCGCAAGCTCTGGGGCCAACGTCCTGACTTTC.

This chain uses TRBV7-2 with TRBJ2-7, with 10 bases matching TRBD1. This CDR3 is built from 15 residues. Germline loops: CDR1 SGHTA, CDR2 FQGNSA. Unmatched junction bases numbered 9, after V lost 6 bases and J lost 4 bases. The CDR3 protein is CASRSDRGWGYEQYF. CDR3 sequence (DNA): TGTGCCAGCAGGTCGGACAGGGGGTGGGGGTACGAGCAGTACTTC.

The chain joins TRBV10-3 to TRBJ2-5, with 9 bases fitting TRBD2. The germline CDR1 and CDR2 sequences are ENHRY and SYGVKD. The CDR3 is made up of 16 amino acids. V lost 3 bases to trimming and J lost 4 bases; unmatched junction nucleotides: 9. The CDR3 region is CAISEHSGSTGETQYF. The CDR3 DNA follows: TGTGCCATCAGTGAACATAGCGGGAGTACTGGAGAGACCCAGTACTTC.

This chain connects TRBV29-1 to TRBJ2-5; D perhaps matches TRBD1 (7 bases). Trimming took 6 bases from V and 4 from J, leaving 15 bases between them. The germline gives CDR1 SQVTM, CDR2 ANQGSEA. There are 13 residues in the CDR3. CDR3 in DNA: TGCAGCGTCCCAGGGGGGAGTGGAGAGACCCAGTACTTC. It translates to CSVPGGSGETQYF.

This chain's CDR3 is CASSPHRTGGATGEQFF. CDR3 DNA: TGTGCCAGCAGCCCTCACCGGACAGGGGGCGCGACTGGCGAGCAGTTCTTC. The genes are TRBV5-5 and TRBJ2-1, with TRBD1 identical over 11 bases. This CDR3 has 17 residues. The V gene end was trimmed by 4 bases and the J gene end by 10 bases; junction bases not matched to a gene: 16. CDR1 is SGHKS and CDR2 is YYEKEE in the germline V gene (reference sequence).

This rearrangement joins TRBV6-5 to TRBJ1-2; the D gene is possibly TRBD1 (6 bases). In germline, CDR1 is MNHEY, CDR2 SVGAGI. Between the trimmed V and J ends, which lost 5 bases and 8 bases, there was a span of 18 bases. This CDR3 region has 14 residues. For the CDR3, the DNA is TGTGCCAGCAGTCCACAACCAGGGGACCGAGGCTACACCTTC. Encoded protein: CASSPQPGDRGYTF.

V usage is TRBV5-1 and J usage is TRBJ2-7, with 7 bases fitting TRBD1. The V and J ends lost 0 bases and 7 bases, in that order; junction bases with no gene match: 10. Germline lookup yields CDR1 SGHRS and CDR2 YFSETQ. The CDR3 has 15 residues. Written as DNA, the CDR3 is TGCGCCAGCAGCTTGGAGCGAAGGGGGCAGGGAGAGCAGTACTTC. Its translation: CASSLERRGQGEQYF. The full variable domain, in which reference TRBV5-1 and TRBJ2-7 provide the parts outside the CDR3, is KAGVTQTPRYLIKTRGQQVTLSCSPISGHRSVSWYQQTPGQGLQFLFEYFSETQRNKGNFPGRFSGRQFSNSRSEMNVSTLELGDSALYLCASSLERRGQGEQYFGPGTRLTVT.

This chain connects TRBV24-1 to TRBJ2-7; 7 bases fit TRBD1. V dropped 4 bases and J dropped 9; count of bases not matched to a gene: 8. CDR1 and CDR2 from the germline V gene are KGHDR and SFDVKD. The length of the CDR3 is 13 residues. The DNA for the CDR3 is TGTGCCACCAGTGACCCAAACAGGGGCAGGCAGTACTTC. Translated: CATSDPNRGRQYF.

The V call is TRBV2, the J call TRBJ1-2, with D uncertain. Per the germline V gene, CDR1 is SNHLY and CDR2 is FYNNEI. The CDR3 covers 13 residues. The V end lost 8 bases, the J end lost 4 bases, and 14 bases lay between the germline ends. CDR3 region: CASQSRAGYGYTF. DNA for the CDR3: TGTGCCAGCCAATCCCGTGCGGGCTATGGCTACACCTTC.

This rearrangement joins TRBV5-1 to TRBJ2-5; the D gene is possibly TRBD1 (8 bases). The CDR3 sequence is 16 residues long. In germline, CDR1 is SGHRS, CDR2 YFSETQ. The germline V and J ends were trimmed by 2 bases and 2 bases, with 16 bases remaining between them. CDR3: CASSFIGQGLQETQYF. CDR3 DNA sequence: TGCGCCAGCAGCTTCATCGGACAGGGACTACAAGAGACCCAGTACTTC.

V usage is TRBV3-1 (or the pseudogene TRBV3-2) and J usage is TRBJ1-2; D is possibly TRBD1 (5 bases). Germline lookup yields CDR1 LGHDT and CDR2 YNNKEL (reference sequence). Trimming stripped 0 bases from V and 3 bases from J, with 14 bases between. The CDR3 is made up of 16 amino acids. DNA of the CDR3: TGTGCCAGCAGCCAAGAGTGGGCCAGGGTGGACTATGGCTACACCTTC. This sequence encodes CASSQEWARVDYGYTF.

The chain has TRBV15 and TRBJ2-3, with D possibly being TRBD2 (5 bases). V was clipped by 6 bases and J by 5 bases, with 15 bases between them. The CDR3 length is 14 residues. Germline V gene sequence: CDR1 LNHNV, CDR2 YYDKDF (reference sequence). The chain's CDR3 is CATSGGRSRDTQYF. The CDR3 coding sequence is TGTGCCACCAGTGGTGGGAGAAGTCGAGATACGCAGTATTTT.

In DNA, the CDR3 is TGTGCCTGGAGCCTCCGCGGGGCAACTAATGAAAAACTGTTTTTT. Protein: CAWSLRGATNEKLFF. This sequence joins TRBV30 and TRBJ1-4; D gene ambiguous. The V gene lost 3 bases and the J gene lost 0 bases, with 11 bases spanning the gap. Germline V gene sequence: CDR1 GTSNPN, CDR2 SVGIG (reference sequence). There are 15 residues in the CDR3.

This clone showed up just once. J is TRBJ2-7 and V is TRBV23-1; D might be TRBD1 (5 bases). TRBV23-1 is treated as an ORF (open reading frame) with a function not yet certain. V shed 5 bases and J shed 2 bases, with 13 bases lying between them. The CDR3 is 14 residues long. The CDR3 spells CASSWVRGTYEQYF. In DNA form, the CDR3 reads TGCGCCAGCAGTTGGGTTAGGGGCACCTACGAGCAGTACTTC.

The chain recombines TRBV28 with TRBJ2-7; tentative D call: TRBD2 (5 bases). The germline gives CDR1 MDHEN, CDR2 SYDVKM. V was clipped by 4 bases and J by 2 bases, with 12 bases between them. CDR3 length: 14 amino acids. CDR3 protein: CASSSATTPYEQYF. CDR3 bases: TGTGCCAGCAGTTCAGCGACTACTCCCTACGAGCAGTACTTC. The full variable domain, in which reference TRBV28 and TRBJ2-7 provide the parts outside the CDR3, is DVKVTQSSRYLVKRTGEKVFLECVQDMDHENMFWYRQDPGLGLRLIYFSYDVKMKEKGDIPEGYSVSREKKERFSLILESASTNQTSMYLCASSSATTPYEQYFGPGTRLTVT.

A single count supports this clone. The DNA for the CDR3 is TGCGCCAGCAGCCTAGACAGGGCGGTCGAGCAGTACTTC. Its translation: CASSLDRAVEQYF. The chain has TRBV5-1 and TRBJ2-7; TRBD1 matches 7 bases. Trimming cost V 4 bases and J 6 bases; bases outside gene matches: 7. The CDR3 contains 13 residues. Germline V gene data show CDR1 as SGHRS and CDR2 as YFSETQ.

The chain carries TRBV21-1 and TRBJ2-1; the table assigns TRBD2, which was not confirmed against the DNA. TRBV21-1 represents a pseudogene. The CDR3 extends over 15 amino acids. This chain's CDR3 is CASSTLWGESHEQFF. The DNA for the CDR3 is TGTGCCAGCAGCACACTCTGGGGGGAATCCCATGAGCAGTTCTTC.

The V and J genes are TRBV28 and TRBJ2-4, with 9 bases identical to TRBD1. This CDR3 has 18 amino acids. Trimming took 2 bases from V and 8 from J; bases not matched to a gene: 16. CDR1 and CDR2 from the germline V gene are MDHEN and SYDVKM. This CDR3 is CASSLPTGTGTGADIQYF. The DNA for the CDR3 is TGTGCCAGCAGTTTACCGACCGGGACAGGGACGGGTGCGGACATTCAGTACTTC.

The rearrangement links TRBV2 to TRBJ1-2; D is perhaps TRBD1 (6 bases). V lost 6 bases and J lost 6, with 11 bases in between. The CDR3 totals 12 residues. CDR1 is SNHLY and CDR2 is FYNNEI in the germline V gene. The DNA of the CDR3 is TGTGCCAGCAGACCGGACAGCAATGGCTACACCTTC. As protein: CASRPDSNGYTF.

This chain links TRBV6-1 with TRBJ2-3; 14 bases map to TRBD2. V was clipped by 2 bases and J by 3 bases; unmatched bases: 7. The CDR3 totals 18 residues. Germline CDR1 MNHNS, CDR2 SASEGT. The CDR3 DNA reads as TGTGCCAGCAGTGAAAGAGGACTAGCGGGAGGTTGGACAGATACGCAGTATTTT. Its protein product is CASSERGLAGGWTDTQYF.

The J gene is TRBJ2-7, the V gene TRBV7-2; a weak D match, TRBD1 (5 bases). V was cut by 0 bases and J by 4 bases, with 13 bases left in between. The CDR3 runs to 15 residues. The germline V gene encodes CDR1 SGHTA and CDR2 FQGNSA. CDR3 amino acids: CASSLAGAAGYEQYF. The DNA for the CDR3 is TGTGCCAGCAGCTTAGCAGGGGCGGCAGGGTACGAGCAGTACTTC.

V usage is TRBV12-5 and J usage is TRBJ2-5; no reliable D call. Germline CDR1 and CDR2: LGHNT and FRNRAP. The V end was cut by 6 bases, the J end by 5 bases, with 10 bases between. The length of the CDR3 is 12 residues. The CDR3 DNA reads as TGTGCTAGTGGAATCTCGAGGGAGACCCAGTACTTC. This sequence encodes CASGISRETQYF.

The gene calls are TRBV7-2 and TRBJ2-3; 9 bases agree with TRBD2. The CDR3 covers 11 residues. V lost 2 bases, J lost 13 bases, and 1 base stayed unmatched. Per germline, CDR1 SGHTA and CDR2 FQGNSA. The CDR3 here is CASSLQREEYF. CDR3 nucleotide sequence: TGTGCCAGCAGCTTACAGCGGGAGGAGTATTTT.

The rearrangement uses TRBV9 and TRBJ1-3, with D unclear. The ends were cut back, 4 bases at V and 1 base at J, with 12 bases in the middle. The CDR3 runs 15 residues. Looked up from germline, CDR1 is SGDLS and CDR2 is YYNGEE. The CDR3 nucleotides are TGTGCCAGCAGCCGGAGACCGCCTTCTGGAAACACCATATATTTT. Its translation is CASSRRPPSGNTIYF.

The V and J genes are TRBV30 and TRBJ1-4; TRBD1 matches 9 bases. CDR1 is GTSNPN and CDR2 is SVGIG in the germline V gene (reference sequence). The V segment lost 1 base and the J segment 8 bases; nucleotides outside the gene matches: 8. The CDR3 has 15 residues. The CDR3: CAWSANHRGREKLFF. In DNA, the CDR3 is TGTGCCTGGAGTGCCAACCACAGGGGGCGCGAAAAACTGTTTTTT.

J is TRBJ1-1 and V is TRBV6-6; unclear D gene. Looked up from germline, CDR1 is MNHNY and CDR2 is SVGAGI (reference sequence). Trimming left V 7 bases short and J 4 bases short, with 10 bases between. This CDR3 is 12 amino acids long. CDR3 in DNA: TGTGCCAGCACCCAAGGGAGCACTGAAGCTTTCTTT. It codes for CASTQGSTEAFF.

The rearrangement links TRBV5-4 to TRBJ2-7, with 9 bases fitting TRBD2. CDR3 length equals 16 residues. V lost 0 bases and J lost 4; bases outside the gene matches: 8. Germline V gene sequence: CDR1 SGHNT, CDR2 YYREEE (reference sequence). This chain's CDR3 is CASSLAVGGREYEQYF. The CDR3 DNA sequence: TGTGCCAGCAGCTTGGCCGTTGGCGGGAGGGAGTACGAGCAGTACTTC.

The V and J genes are TRBV2 and TRBJ1-4; D not resolved. Trimming shortened V by 9 bases and J by 0 bases, and 17 bases separated the two germline ends. The CDR3 is 16 amino acids. Germline V lookup: CDR1 SNHLY, CDR2 FYNNEI. DNA for the CDR3: TGTGCCAGTCTGAGTCGTACGGTTGCAACTAATGAAAAACTGTTTTTT. It encodes CASLSRTVATNEKLFF.

This chain uses TRBV28 with TRBJ2-5, with TRBD1 matching over 7 bases. Germline V gene lookup returns CDR1 MDHEN and CDR2 SYDVKM. CDR3 length: 15 residues. V lost 5 bases and J lost 5; bases outside the gene matches: 11. The CDR3 DNA reads TGTGCCAGCAGTCCCCTGACAGGGTATCGGGAGACCCAGTACTTC. This sequence encodes CASSPLTGYRETQYF. The complete variable domain, with remaining parts taken from reference TRBV28 and TRBJ2-5, reads DVKVTQSSRYLVKRTGEKVFLECVQDMDHENMFWYRQDPGLGLRLIYFSYDVKMKEKGDIPEGYSVSREKKERFSLILESASTNQTSMYLCASSPLTGYRETQYFGPGTRLLVL.